These 5 T cell receptor beta chains came from one sample sequenced in a study of blood T cell repertoires in COVID-19. The data were produced by immunoSEQ multiplex PCR, yet TCRdb's version contains in-frame clones alone and is incomplete. The sample carries around 69,000 clones, approximately 89% recorded once. The sequencing sample was made of peripheral blood. These receptors were obtained from a woman aged 45-65 years with active COVID-19.

The rearrangement uses TRBV3-1 (or the pseudogene TRBV3-2) and TRBJ2-1, with D perhaps TRBD2 (6 bases). The CDR3 is 16 residues long. CDR1 LGHDT and CDR2 YNNKEL come from the germline V gene (reference sequence). V dropped 4 bases and J dropped 0 bases, with 13 bases sitting between them. CDR3 in DNA: TGTGCCAGCAGCCCTCTGGCGGGGAGCTCCTACAATGAGCAGTTCTTC. It codes for CASSPLAGSSYNEQFF.

This chain uses TRBV5-1 with TRBJ1-2; D is unclear. Germline loops: CDR1 SGHRS, CDR2 YFSETQ. The germline V and J ends were trimmed by 5 bases and 6 bases, with 23 bases remaining between them. This CDR3 is 16 amino acids long. The CDR3 protein is CASRPGATVLSHGYTF. In DNA form, the CDR3 reads TGCGCCAGCAGACCCGGAGCGACGGTCTTATCACATGGCTACACCTTC.

The rearrangement joins TRBV12-5 to TRBJ1-3; D is unclear. Germline V gene sequence: CDR1 LGHNT, CDR2 FRNRAP. The germline V and J ends were trimmed by 3 bases and 0 bases, with 6 bases remaining between them. CDR3 length equals 14 residues. The CDR3 DNA sequence: TGTGCTAGTGGTTTTAGTGGCTCTGGAAACACCATATATTTT. Its translation is CASGFSGSGNTIYF. The whole variable domain, filled in from reference TRBV12-5 and TRBJ1-3, reads DARVTQTPRHKVTEMGQEVTMRCQPILGHNTVFWYRQTMMQGLELLAYFRNRAPLDDSGMPKDRFSAEMPDATLATLKIQPSEPRDSAVYFCASGFSGSGNTIYFGEGSWLTVV.

The rearrangement joins TRBV5-6 to TRBJ2-3; TRBD2 matches at 8 bases. The germline gives CDR1 SGHDT, CDR2 YYEEEE. CDR3 length: 16 residues. V was pared by 1 base and J by 8 bases, with 12 bases of the junction left unmatched. CDR3 amino acids: CASSLHRGRTGGTQYF. For the CDR3, the DNA is TGTGCCAGCAGCTTGCATCGCGGGAGGACGGGGGGTACGCAGTATTTT.

This sequence joins TRBV5-1 and TRBJ2-7; D possibly corresponds to TRBD1 (6 bases). CDR3 length equals 14 residues. The V end was cut by 2 bases, the J end by 7 bases, with 16 bases between. From germline, CDR1 is SGHRS and CDR2 YFSETQ. CDR3 sequence (DNA): TGCGCCAGCAGCTTAACGGACAGTTCCGGGGAGCAGTACTTC. It encodes CASSLTDSSGEQYF.